These 22 T cell receptor beta chains originate from one sample sequenced in a study of blood T cell repertoires in COVID-19. The assay was immunoSEQ multiplex PCR, and TCRdb's table has in-frame clones only and misses some. The sample holds 100,000 to 120,000 clones, 80% to 85% seen once. Sequencing was performed on peripheral blood. Source of these receptors: an elderly woman with acute or convalescent COVID-19.

This rearrangement joins TRBV9 to TRBJ2-2; 9 bases map to TRBD2. V shed 2 bases and J 4 bases; nucleotides not matched to a gene: 3. CDR3 size: 15 residues. Germline CDR1 SGDLS, CDR2 YYNGEE. Here the CDR3 DNA reads TGTGCCAGCAGCGTCGTGACTAGCGGCACCGGGGAGCTGTTTTTT. It translates to CASSVVTSGTGELFF. Full variable domain (rest looked up from reference TRBV9 and TRBJ2-2): DSGVTQTPKHLITATGQRVTLRCSPRSGDLSVYWYQQSLDQGLQFLIQYYNGEERAKGNILERFSAQQFPDLHSELNLSSLELGDSALYFCASSVVTSGTGELFFGEGSRLTVL.

The gene calls are TRBV12-3 or TRBV12-4 and TRBJ1-5; D is uncertain. The CDR3 is made up of 12 amino acids. The V end lost 6 bases, the J end lost 11 bases, and 14 bases lay between the germline ends. As DNA, the CDR3 is TGTGCCAGCAGCCTCGAGTCACGCGCCCAGCATTTT. Protein: CASSLESRAQHF.

This rearrangement joins TRBV5-1 to TRBJ2-7; D uncertain. Germline V gives CDR1 SGHRS, CDR2 YFSETQ. V shed 0 bases and J shed 2 bases, with 15 bases lying between them. There are 16 residues in the CDR3. The CDR3 DNA reads as TGCGCCAGCAGCTTGGATCCAGTTACTAACGCCTACGAGCAGTACTTC. It yields the protein CASSLDPVTNAYEQYF. The full variable domain, with the rest looked up from reference TRBV5-1 and TRBJ2-7, is KAGVTQTPRYLIKTRGQQVTLSCSPISGHRSVSWYQQTPGQGLQFLFEYFSETQRNKGNFPGRFSGRQFSNSRSEMNVSTLELGDSALYLCASSLDPVTNAYEQYFGPGTRLTVT.

In the case of this clone: Other DNA variants within this sample encode the same CDR3. The V and J genes are TRBV19 and TRBJ2-3, with 10 bases lining up with TRBD2. Germline CDR1 LNHDA, CDR2 SQIVND (reference sequence). V lost 7 bases to trimming and J lost 0 bases; unmatched junction nucleotides: 1. The CDR3 length is 14 residues. The CDR3 here is CASKTSGSTDTQYF. The CDR3 coding sequence is TGTGCCAGTAAGACTAGCGGGAGCACAGATACGCAGTATTTT.

The J gene is TRBJ1-5, the V gene TRBV27; 8 bases are a match to TRBD1. V dropped 4 bases and J dropped 6; count of bases not matched to a gene: 8. This CDR3 is 15 amino acids long. Looked up from germline, CDR1 is MNHEY and CDR2 is SMNVEV (reference sequence). The chain's CDR3 is CASSSRTGSSQPQHF. The CDR3 coding sequence is TGTGCCAGCAGTTCTCGGACAGGGAGTAGTCAGCCCCAGCATTTT.

CDR3 DNA sequence: TGTGCCAGTAGTCCCAGGACAGGGTTCGGGGAGCTGTTTTTT. Its translation is CASSPRTGFGELFF. The rearrangement uses TRBV19 and TRBJ2-2, with 8 bases identical to TRBD1. The V and J ends lost 5 bases and 7 bases, in that order; junction bases with no gene match: 6. This CDR3 contains 14 residues. Germline V gene sequence: CDR1 LNHDA, CDR2 SQIVND (reference sequence).

The rearrangement links TRBV9 to TRBJ1-1, with D unclear. Germline V gene lookup returns CDR1 SGDLS and CDR2 YYNGEE. The CDR3 loop spans 13 amino acids. The V and J ends lost 3 bases and 3 bases respectively, with 9 bases between them. CDR3 DNA sequence: TGTGCCAGCAGCGCCCACAGAGACACTGAAGCTTTCTTT. Its protein product is CASSAHRDTEAFF.

This chain links TRBV7-2 with TRBJ1-2; 7 nucleotides agree with TRBD1. With 0 bases clipped from V and 7 bases from J, the junction kept 11 bases outside the gene matches. Germline CDR1 and CDR2: SGHTA and FQGNSA. The CDR3 sequence is 16 residues long. DNA of the CDR3: TGTGCCAGCAGCTTAGCGGTCGCCAGGGGGAATTCTGGCTACACCTTC. This encodes CASSLAVARGNSGYTF.

This chain uses TRBV5-1 with TRBJ1-4; D is possibly TRBD1 (5 bases). Germline assignment: CDR1 SGHRS and CDR2 YFSETQ. V was clipped by 2 bases and J by 5 bases, with 13 bases between them. This CDR3 has 15 residues. CDR3: CASSFSGTENEKLFF. As DNA, the CDR3 is TGCGCCAGCAGCTTTAGCGGGACCGAGAATGAAAAACTGTTTTTT.

V is TRBV4-1 and J is TRBJ2-5; tentatively, D is TRBD2 (5 bases). The germline V and J ends were trimmed by 1 base and 5 bases, with 14 bases remaining between them. This CDR3 has 15 residues. CDR1 is MGHRA and CDR2 is YSYEKL in the germline V gene. The CDR3 sequence: CASSQVRPGLETQYF. The CDR3 DNA reads as TGCGCCAGCAGCCAAGTCAGGCCGGGATTGGAGACCCAGTACTTC.

The chain uses TRBV6-5 and TRBJ2-1; D perhaps matches TRBD2 (5 bases). Trimming cost V 2 bases and J 10 bases, with 12 bases left between them. The germline CDR1 and CDR2 sequences are MNHEY and SVGAGI. This CDR3 is built from 13 residues. The CDR3 here is CASSYRLAGEQFF. Here the CDR3 DNA reads TGTGCCAGCAGTTACCGTCTAGCTGGCGAGCAGTTCTTC.

The rearrangement joins TRBV2 to TRBJ2-2, with a possible D match to TRBD2 (5 bases). Trimming removed 8 bases at V and 1 base at J, with 11 bases between. The CDR3 loop spans 14 amino acids. The V gene's germline CDR1 is SNHLY and CDR2 FYNNEI. CDR3 DNA: TGTGCCAGCGGGGAGACTGGGAACACCGGGGAGCTGTTTTTT. Translated, it gives CASGETGNTGELFF.

This chain joins TRBV2 and TRBJ1-1, with TRBD1 as a possible D gene (6 bases). V dropped 6 bases and J dropped 4 bases, with 6 bases sitting between them. Germline CDR1 SNHLY, CDR2 FYNNEI. CDR3 length: 11 amino acids. The CDR3 DNA sequence: TGTGCCAGCAGCAGGGGCACTGAAGCTTTCTTT. This translates into CASSRGTEAFF.

The chain carries TRBV11-2 and TRBJ2-1; D is perhaps TRBD2 (6 bases). V lost 5 bases, J lost 0 bases, and 14 bases lay in between. The CDR3 is 16 residues long. Germline CDR1 reads SGHAT; CDR2 reads FQNNGV. CDR3 DNA sequence: TGTGCCAGCAGCCCCACGGGGAGGACCTCCTACAATGAGCAGTTCTTC. It codes for CASSPTGRTSYNEQFF.

The chain is built from TRBV5-4 and TRBJ1-4, with 8 bases that match TRBD1. Germline V gene lookup returns CDR1 SGHNT and CDR2 YYREEE (reference sequence). Trimming removed 0 bases from V and 8 bases from J; junction bases left unmatched: 6. The CDR3 runs to 15 residues. The CDR3 DNA reads TGTGCCAGCAGCTTGGCCGGGACAGGAGGAGAAAAACTGTTTTTT. This translates into CASSLAGTGGEKLFF.

This sequence joins TRBV3-1 (or the pseudogene TRBV3-2) and TRBJ1-4; D not certain. This CDR3 is 14 amino acids long. From germline, CDR1 is LGHDT and CDR2 YNNKEL (reference sequence). Trimming shortened V by 1 base and J by 8 bases, and 11 bases separated the two germline ends. The CDR3 bases are TGTGCCAGCAGCCAAGGGTTGGGAGGGGAAAAACTGTTTTTT. It is translated as CASSQGLGGEKLFF.

V is TRBV27 and J is TRBJ2-7, with 7 bases fitting TRBD2. The CDR3 contains 16 residues. Germline CDR1 and CDR2: MNHEY and SMNVEV (reference sequence). Unmatched junction bases numbered 11, after V lost 3 bases and J lost 3 bases. CDR3 coding DNA: TGTGCCAGCAGTTTTAAAGGCGGGGGAGCAGGCTACGAGCAGTACGTC. This codes for CASSFKGGGAGYEQYV.

The rearrangement joins TRBV5-1 to TRBJ1-1; TRBD1 is a possible D gene (5 bases). V was pared by 6 bases and J by 3 bases, with 15 bases between. This CDR3 has 14 amino acids. CDR1 is SGHRS, CDR2 YFSETQ, per germline. The CDR3 DNA follows: TGCGCCAGCAAAGGGCGGAGGGGCGACACTGAAGCTTTCTTT. Encoded protein: CASKGRRGDTEAFF.

The chain joins TRBV2 to TRBJ1-4; 8 positions agree with TRBD1. V was clipped by 5 bases and J by 7 bases; unmatched bases: 9. Germline loops: CDR1 SNHLY, CDR2 FYNNEI. CDR3 length: 15 amino acids. The CDR3 DNA is TGTGCCAGCAGTTCCCAGGGGGCGGGGAGTGAAAAACTGTTTTTT. As protein: CASSSQGAGSEKLFF.

The CDR3 is CASSPMTAGAGQFF. CDR3 DNA sequence: TGTGCCAGCAGCCCGATGACAGCGGGAGCAGGGCAGTTCTTC. V and J are TRBV11-1 and TRBJ2-1; 8 nucleotides align to TRBD2. Germline-derived CDR1 and CDR2 are SGHAT and FQDESV (reference sequence). The V segment lost 5 bases and the J segment 12 bases; nucleotides outside the gene matches: 12. The CDR3 has 14 residues. Together with reference TRBV11-1 and TRBJ2-1, the CDR3 gives the full variable domain: EAEVAQSPRYKITEKSQAVAFWCDPISGHATLYWYRQILGQGPELLVQFQDESVVDDSQLPKDRFSAERLKGVDSTLKIQPAELGDSAMYLCASSPMTAGAGQFFGPGTRLTVL.

The chain has TRBV12-5 and TRBJ1-6; 9 positions match TRBD1. The V gene end was trimmed by 1 base and the J gene end by 14 bases; junction bases not matched to a gene: 6. This CDR3 has 14 amino acids. From germline, CDR1 is LGHNT and CDR2 FRNRAP. The CDR3, as DNA: TGTGCTAGTGGTTTGGGGGACAGGGTACTGGCCCTCCACTTT. It specifies CASGLGDRVLALHF. Based on the CDR3 plus reference TRBV12-5 and TRBJ1-6, the full variable domain is DARVTQTPRHKVTEMGQEVTMRCQPILGHNTVFWYRQTMMQGLELLAYFRNRAPLDDSGMPKDRFSAEMPDATLATLKIQPSEPRDSAVYFCASGLGDRVLALHFGNGTRLTVT.

The rearrangement links TRBV9 to TRBJ1-3, with 8 bases lining up with TRBD1. Germline CDR1 SGDLS, CDR2 YYNGEE. The CDR3 spans 13 residues. V dropped 4 bases and J dropped 8; count of bases not matched to a gene: 5. The CDR3 DNA reads as TGTGCCAGCAGCACGTACAGGGGGGACACCATATATTTT. Its protein product is CASSTYRGDTIYF.